The 32 T cell receptor beta chains below come from one sample, sequenced in a study of response to subunit inactivated influenza vaccine. A single record per CDR3 protein comes from TCRdb applying MiXCR to the RT-PCR reads. The sample shows about 520,000 distinct CDR3 sequences, about 25% of them seen only once. The sample was CD4+ T cells sorted from PBMCs, taken roughly 5 days after vaccination. All receptors derive from a man between 50 and 59 years old who received an inactivated influenza vaccine.

The CDR3 spells CASSPQQTSGGVQQYF. CDR3 coding DNA: TGTGCCAGCTCACCACAACAGACTAGCGGGGGTGTTCAGCAGTACTTC. The J gene is TRBJ2-7, the V gene TRBV18; 12 bases line up with TRBD2. The CDR3 has 16 residues. V lost 1 base and J lost 8; bases outside the gene matches: 9. Germline V CDR1 and CDR2: KGHSH, LQKENI.

This chain connects TRBV20-1 to TRBJ1-1; D not resolved. The CDR3 consists of 10 residues. The germline V gene encodes CDR1 DFQATT and CDR2 SNEGSKA (reference sequence). V was cut by 5 bases and J by 9 bases, with 10 bases left in between. CDR3 nucleotides: TGCAGTGCTTTTGAAAGGAAAGCTTTCTTT. It yields the protein CSAFERKAFF.

This sequence joins TRBV5-1 and TRBJ2-3; 10 nucleotides align to TRBD2. CDR3 length equals 15 residues. V lost 0 bases, J lost 6 bases, and 4 bases stayed unmatched. Germline V gives CDR1 SGHRS, CDR2 YFSETQ. The CDR3 here is CASSLEREGMDTQYF. The CDR3 DNA follows: TGCGCCAGCAGCTTGGAGCGGGAGGGCATGGATACGCAGTATTTT.

V gene TRBV5-1 combines with J gene TRBJ2-7; D is possibly TRBD1 (5 bases). Germline-derived CDR1 and CDR2 are SGHRS and YFSETQ. This CDR3 region has 15 residues. V dropped 0 bases and J dropped 2 bases, with 12 bases sitting between them. The CDR3 coding sequence is TGCGCCAGCAGCTTGGCCCAGGGAACCCCCTACGAGCAGTACTTC. This translates into CASSLAQGTPYEQYF.

This clonotype has at least ten counts. The chain links TRBV12-3 or TRBV12-4 to TRBJ1-1, with D possibly TRBD1 on 6 matching bases. Deletions cut 3 bases from V and 4 bases from J, with 12 bases between. There are 14 residues in the CDR3. The DNA of the CDR3 is TGTGCCAGCAGTTTCGGGGGGGCCATCACTGAAGCTTTCTTT. Protein product: CASSFGGAITEAFF.

This clonotype was picked up a small number of times. This rearrangement joins TRBV20-1 to TRBJ1-3; no firm D call. Deletions cut 0 bases from V and 4 bases from J, with 7 bases between. The germline gives CDR1 DFQATT, CDR2 SNEGSKA (reference sequence). This CDR3 comprises 13 residues. CDR3 coding DNA: TGCAGTGCTAGAGATCAGAGAGGAAACACCATATATTTT. Its protein product is CSARDQRGNTIYF.

The V call is TRBV29-1, the J call TRBJ2-7; D is unclear. The length of the CDR3 is 12 residues. V lost 0 bases and J 3 bases, leaving 6 bases between the germline ends. Looked up from germline, CDR1 is SQVTM and CDR2 is ANQGSEA. For the CDR3, the DNA is TGCAGCGTTGAAGATAAAGTCTACGAGCAGTACTTC. Protein sequence: CSVEDKVYEQYF.

This clonotype has more than one count but fewer than ten. The CDR3 DNA is TGCGCCAGCAGCTTACAAGGGGCCGCCTCCTACAATGAGCAGTTCTTC. Protein sequence: CASSLQGAASYNEQFF. V and J are TRBV5-1 and TRBJ2-1; possibly TRBD1 for D (5 bases). The CDR3 is 16 amino acids. The germline CDR1 and CDR2 sequences are SGHRS and YFSETQ. Trimming cost V 2 bases and J 0 bases, with 12 bases left between them.

The chain uses TRBV10-3 and TRBJ2-7; weak D call: TRBD1 (6 bases). This CDR3 has 13 amino acids. The V and J ends lost 9 bases and 7 bases respectively, with 19 bases between them. Per the germline V gene, CDR1 is ENHRY and CDR2 is SYGVKD. CDR3 DNA sequence: TGTGCCATAAGCCGGGACACCTCCCTAGAGCAGTACTTC. It is translated as CAISRDTSLEQYF.

For this clonotype: The CDR3 ends on some other residue instead of the conserved phenylalanine or tryptophan, so this is likely a read error. The DNA is left out, because the CDR3 cannot be placed on it with certainty; the CDR3 is given as TCRdb lists it. The chain links TRBV20-1 to TRBJ2-1; TRBD2, the table's D call, was not compared with the DNA. The CDR3 extends over 11 residues, inclusive of both ends. The V gene's germline CDR1 is DFQATT and CDR2 SNEGSKA (reference sequence). The chain's CDR3 is CSARGGSGTPA.

This sequence joins TRBV5-1 and TRBJ1-2; weak D call: TRBD1 (6 bases). V dropped 0 bases and J dropped 7 bases, with 13 bases sitting between them. CDR3 length: 14 amino acids. Germline-derived CDR1 and CDR2 are SGHRS and YFSETQ. CDR3 DNA sequence: TGCGCCAGCAGCTTGGACAGGGATTCCACTGGCTACACCTTC. This translates into CASSLDRDSTGYTF.

The chain uses TRBV9 and TRBJ2-3; either TRBD1 or TRBD2 may fit D (5 bases each). The CDR3 loop spans 15 amino acids. V lost 2 bases to trimming and J lost 2 bases, with 12 bases between them. Germline values: CDR1 SGDLS, CDR2 YYNGEE. CDR3 protein: CASSVSGTLTDTQYF. CDR3 nucleotides: TGTGCCAGCAGCGTCTCCGGGACCCTCACAGATACGCAGTATTTT. Full variable domain (rest looked up from reference TRBV9 and TRBJ2-3): DSGVTQTPKHLITATGQRVTLRCSPRSGDLSVYWYQQSLDQGLQFLIQYYNGEERAKGNILERFSAQQFPDLHSELNLSSLELGDSALYFCASSVSGTLTDTQYFGPGTRLTVL.

This clonotype was seen many times. V and J are TRBV11-2 and TRBJ1-6; D not certain. The CDR3 sequence is 13 residues long. Germline V CDR1 and CDR2: SGHAT, FQNNGV. The V end was cut by 1 base, the J end by 18 bases, with 16 bases between. CDR3 in amino acids: CASSLGPRVPDHF. The CDR3 region has the DNA TGTGCCAGCAGCTTAGGCCCTCGGGTCCCAGACCACTTT.

This rearrangement joins TRBV5-1 to TRBJ2-7, with D tentatively TRBD1 (7 bases). Germline V gene sequence: CDR1 SGHRS, CDR2 YFSETQ. CDR3 length: 16 residues. The V gene lost 0 bases and the J gene lost 1 base, with 14 bases spanning the gap. The CDR3 loop reads CASSLAGGTASYEQYF. The CDR3 nucleotides are TGCGCCAGCAGCTTGGCCGGAGGGACAGCTTCCTACGAGCAGTACTTC.

The chain links TRBV20-1 to TRBJ1-2; the D gene is possibly TRBD1 (6 bases). This CDR3 is built from 16 residues. Trimming shortened V by 5 bases and J by 8 bases, and 27 bases separated the two germline ends. Germline lookup yields CDR1 DFQATT and CDR2 SNEGSKA (reference sequence). The CDR3 sequence is CSAWGGEQGALVGYTF. The CDR3 region has the DNA TGCAGTGCTTGGGGCGGCGAACAGGGAGCTCTGGTGGGCTACACCTTC.

The chain is built from TRBV5-1 and TRBJ2-1; 8 nucleotides match TRBD1. This CDR3 region has 14 residues. From germline, CDR1 is SGHRS and CDR2 YFSETQ. J was trimmed by 4 bases and V by 4 bases; bases with no gene match: 4. The CDR3 loop is CASSVGQGYNEQFF. The CDR3 DNA sequence: TGCGCCAGCAGCGTAGGACAGGGATACAATGAGCAGTTCTTC. The whole variable domain, remainder taken from reference TRBV5-1 and TRBJ2-1, is KAGVTQTPRYLIKTRGQQVTLSCSPISGHRSVSWYQQTPGQGLQFLFEYFSETQRNKGNFPGRFSGRQFSNSRSEMNVSTLELGDSALYLCASSVGQGYNEQFFGPGTRLTVL.

V gene TRBV5-1 combines with J gene TRBJ2-2, with D perhaps matching TRBD1 (5 bases). Germline loops: CDR1 SGHRS, CDR2 YFSETQ. This CDR3 spans 15 amino acids. The V end lost 0 bases, the J end lost 7 bases, and 13 bases lay between the germline ends. DNA of the CDR3: TGCGCCAGCAGCTTGGAAGCAGGGATGGTCGGGGAGCTGTTTTTT. This translates into CASSLEAGMVGELFF. Looking up the rest from reference TRBV5-1 and TRBJ2-2 gives the full variable domain: KAGVTQTPRYLIKTRGQQVTLSCSPISGHRSVSWYQQTPGQGLQFLFEYFSETQRNKGNFPGRFSGRQFSNSRSEMNVSTLELGDSALYLCASSLEAGMVGELFFGEGSRLTVL.

This chain joins TRBV12-3 or TRBV12-4 and TRBJ2-1, with D perhaps TRBD1 or TRBD2 (5 bases each). Trimming stripped 6 bases from V and 9 bases from J, with 21 bases between. The CDR3 is made up of 15 amino acids. DNA for the CDR3: TGTGCCAGCAGGCCCCCCGGGACCCCAAGCGCTGAGCAGTTCTTC. Residues: CASRPPGTPSAEQFF.

This clonotype has a handful of counts. The chain's CDR3 is CASRDGTGQETQYF. In nucleotides, the CDR3 is TGTGCCAGCAGGGATGGGACAGGCCAAGAGACCCAGTACTTC. The chain has TRBV12-3 or TRBV12-4 and TRBJ2-5, with 8 bases fitting TRBD1. This CDR3 is built from 14 residues. V lost 6 bases, J lost 1 base, and 4 bases stayed unmatched.

This clonotype came up a few times. The rearrangement uses TRBV7-2 and TRBJ2-7; 7 bases line up with TRBD1. The J segment lost 0 bases and the V segment lost 6 bases, leaving 5 bases of the junction unmatched. Per the germline V gene, CDR1 is SGHTA and CDR2 is FQGNSA. CDR3 length: 14 residues. The DNA for the CDR3 is TGTGCCAGCAGTGGGGACAGCCTCTCCTACGAGCAGTACTTC. Translation gives CASSGDSLSYEQYF.

This chain joins TRBV10-3 and TRBJ1-2; a possible D gene is TRBD1 (6 bases). Germline-derived CDR1 and CDR2 are ENHRY and SYGVKD. V lost 0 bases and J lost 3, with 11 bases in between. CDR3 length: 15 amino acids. Here the CDR3 DNA reads TGTGCCATCAGTGAGTCATGGACAGAGGACTATGGCTACACCTTC. This encodes CAISESWTEDYGYTF.

Details on this clonotype: The DNA is omitted, as the CDR3 cannot be located on it reliably, and the CDR3 follows TCRdb's listing. The V and J genes are TRBV21-1 and TRBJ2-1; the table calls TRBD2, which could not be checked here. TRBV21-1 counts as a pseudogene. The CDR3 totals 19 residues, both ends included. CDR3 sequence: CASSKGWGSGTSSYNEQFF.

The chain has TRBV12-3 or TRBV12-4 and TRBJ2-4; TRBD2 matches at 8 bases. The CDR3 length is 15 residues. Unmatched junction bases numbered 8, after V lost 1 base and J lost 9 bases. CDR3 in amino acids: CASSLEGTRGLIQYF. For the CDR3, the DNA is TGTGCCAGCAGTTTAGAGGGGACTAGGGGTCTCATTCAGTACTTC.

This chain joins TRBV21-1 and TRBJ1-6; the table's TRBD1 call for D was not verified on the DNA. TRBV21-1 represents a pseudogene. This CDR3 has 16 amino acids. CDR3 region: CASSKRTGDYNSPLHF. CDR3 nucleotides: TGTGCCAGCAGCAAACGGACAGGGGATTATAATTCACCCCTCCACTTT.

This clonotype was picked up many times. The CDR3 coding sequence is TGCAGCGCGGGAGACACTGAAGCTTTCTTT. Amino acids: CSAGDTEAFF. The chain joins TRBV29-1 to TRBJ1-1; D is unclear. CDR3 length: 10 residues. Germline assignment: CDR1 SQVTM and CDR2 ANQGSEA. V was shortened by 7 bases and J by 3 bases, with 6 bases between the two germline ends. Drawing the rest from reference TRBV29-1 and TRBJ1-1, the complete variable domain is SAVISQKPSRDICQRGTSLTIQCQVDSQVTMMFWYRQQPGQSLTLIATANQGSEATYESGFVIDKFPISRPNLTFSTLTVSNMSPEDSSIYLCSAGDTEAFFGQGTRLTVV.

The chain uses TRBV6-2 or TRBV6-3 and TRBJ1-2; unclear D gene. The CDR3 is made up of 12 amino acids. The V end was cut by 5 bases, the J end by 7 bases, with 11 bases between. The germline V gene encodes CDR1 MNHEY and CDR2 SVGEGT. CDR3 sequence reads: CASSQSGSGYTF. The CDR3 coding sequence is TGTGCCAGCAGTCAATCTGGGAGTGGCTACACCTTC.

The V gene is TRBV20-1, the J gene TRBJ2-5, with TRBD2 identical over 7 bases. Germline V gene data show CDR1 as DFQATT and CDR2 as SNEGSKA (reference sequence). J gave up 0 bases and V 4 bases, and 2 bases lay outside the gene matches. The CDR3 totals 13 residues. CDR3 sequence (DNA): TGCAGTGCTAAAAGCGGGAACCAAGAGACCCAGTACTTC. This gives the protein CSAKSGNQETQYF.

Only a few counts were recorded for this clonotype. J is TRBJ2-7 and V is TRBV12-3 or TRBV12-4; 11 positions agree with TRBD1. Trimming at V came to 5 bases and at J to 5 bases, leaving 5 bases not matched to a gene. This CDR3 region has 14 residues. The DNA for the CDR3 is TGTGCCAGCAGTACGCGGACAGGGGGCAACGAGCAGTACTTC. It encodes CASSTRTGGNEQYF.

There are a few counts of this clonotype. This CDR3 is CASSKNQGLGQYF. The CDR3 bases are TGTGCCAGCAGTAAAAATCAGGGGCTTGGGCAGTACTTC. The rearrangement links TRBV12-3 or TRBV12-4 to TRBJ2-7, with D possibly being TRBD1 (6 bases). The V end lost 5 bases, the J end lost 9 bases, and 17 bases lay between the germline ends. The CDR3 length is 13 residues.

The rearrangement joins TRBV7-2 to TRBJ2-7; no clear D gene. Per the germline V gene, CDR1 is SGHTA and CDR2 is FQGNSA. V lost 1 base, J lost 6 bases, and 7 bases lay in between. CDR3 length: 12 residues. In nucleotides, the CDR3 is TGTGCCAGCAGCTTAGTCTTGAGCGAGCAGTACTTC. Encoded protein: CASSLVLSEQYF.

There are many counts of this clonotype. J is TRBJ1-5 and V is TRBV7-8, with D unclear. CDR3 length equals 14 residues. Looked up from germline, CDR1 is SGHVS and CDR2 is FQNEAQ. Trimming cost V 2 bases and J 1 base, with 6 bases left between them. Here the CDR3 reads CASSLRHSNQPQHF. CDR3 sequence (DNA): TGTGCCAGCAGCTTACGGCACAGCAATCAGCCCCAGCATTTT.

Many counts were recorded for this clonotype. This rearrangement joins TRBV11-2 to TRBJ1-1; D gene uncertain. Germline V gene sequence: CDR1 SGHAT, CDR2 FQNNGV. CDR3 length: 12 amino acids. V lost 6 bases, J lost 3 bases, and 8 bases lay in between. CDR3 in amino acids: CASSARYTEAFF. The CDR3 region has the DNA TGTGCCAGCAGTGCGCGGTACACTGAAGCTTTCTTT.